A single sample gave rise to the 23 T cell receptor beta chains below, sequenced in a study of metastatic and nonmetastatic thyroid tumors. Thyroid surgery was performed in patients who had received no treatment beforehand. TCRdb recomputed clones from the PCR reads via MiXCR. The data hold 43,000 or so clones, with 16% observed a single time. The sequenced sample consisted of blood. The receptor source for this set is a female donor with papillary thyroid cancer or a benign thyroid nodule (not recorded which). Some clones in this sample may be carry-over from other donors' samples.

This sequence joins TRBV27 and TRBJ2-1; D is tentatively TRBD1 or TRBD2 (5 bases each). Germline V lookup: CDR1 MNHEY, CDR2 SMNVEV (reference sequence). V was trimmed by 4 bases and J by 0 bases, leaving 13 bases between them. The CDR3 is 16 amino acids. As DNA, the CDR3 is TGTGCCAGCAGTTCGGGACGGATGAGCTCCTACAATGAGCAGTTCTTC. Translated: CASSSGRMSSYNEQFF.

This clone showed up many times. V gene TRBV20-1 combines with J gene TRBJ2-5; no clear D gene. V shed 3 bases and J shed 2 bases, with 7 bases lying between them. The CDR3 consists of 12 residues. Germline V CDR1 and CDR2: DFQATT, SNEGSKA (reference sequence). The CDR3 loop is CSASARQETQYF. The DNA of the CDR3 is TGCAGTGCTAGTGCTCGACAAGAGACCCAGTACTTC.

This clone was detected only a few times. The chain combines TRBV12-3 or TRBV12-4 with TRBJ2-7, with D maybe TRBD1 (5 bases). V dropped 5 bases and J dropped 6 bases, with 20 bases sitting between them. The CDR3 has 15 amino acids. This chain's CDR3 is CASSPGHPWAIEQYF. The CDR3 DNA sequence: TGTGCCAGCAGTCCTGGACATCCCTGGGCGATCGAGCAGTACTTC.

This clone has at least ten counts. V usage is TRBV6-4 and J usage is TRBJ1-2; the D is unclear. The CDR3 is made up of 14 amino acids. Germline V lookup: CDR1 MRHNA, CDR2 SNTAGT. V shed 4 bases and J shed 2 bases, with 11 bases lying between them. The CDR3 region is CASSAQASNYGYTF. CDR3 DNA: TGTGCCAGCAGTGCCCAGGCCTCCAACTATGGCTACACCTTC.

The chain links TRBV12-5 to TRBJ2-7; 11 bases match TRBD1. CDR3 length: 14 amino acids. Germline V gene sequence: CDR1 LGHNT, CDR2 FRNRAP. Trimming at V came to 7 bases and at J to 0 bases, leaving 2 bases not matched to a gene. Here the CDR3 reads CASAGQGDSYEQYF. CDR3 coding DNA: TGTGCTAGTGCGGGACAGGGGGACTCCTACGAGCAGTACTTC.

Comments on this clone: This may be a read error, as it is one base from a much larger clone. The V and J genes are TRBV20-1 and TRBJ2-5, with TRBD1 identical over 12 bases. The J call is uncertain, as TRBJ2-1 better fits the DNA end. This CDR3 is 14 amino acids long. CDR1 and CDR2 from the germline V gene are DFQATT and SNEGSKA (reference sequence). CDR3 sequence (DNA): TGCAGTGCTAGAGGGGACAGGGGGCTTGAGACCCAGTTCTTC. Translating gives CSARGDRGLETQFF.

This rearrangement joins TRBV9 to TRBJ1-3; D gene unclear. The CDR3 loop spans 17 amino acids. Germline V gene lookup returns CDR1 SGDLS and CDR2 YYNGEE. With 0 bases removed from V and 4 bases from J, the gap between germline ends came to 17 bases. This chain's CDR3 is CASSVDVSLPSGNTIYF. CDR3 sequence (DNA): TGTGCCAGCAGCGTAGACGTCAGCCTACCCTCGGGAAACACCATATATTTT. The full variable domain, with the rest looked up from reference TRBV9 and TRBJ1-3, is DSGVTQTPKHLITATGQRVTLRCSPRSGDLSVYWYQQSLDQGLQFLIQYYNGEERAKGNILERFSAQQFPDLHSELNLSSLELGDSALYFCASSVDVSLPSGNTIYFGEGSWLTVV.

This clone was observed at least ten times. The rearrangement uses TRBV6-4 and TRBJ2-3, with TRBD2 identical over 11 bases. Trimming at V came to 4 bases and at J to 4 bases, leaving 4 bases not matched to a gene. The CDR3 extends over 15 amino acids. Germline-derived CDR1 and CDR2 are MRHNA and SNTAGT. CDR3 region: CASSGGTSGSDTQYF. The CDR3 DNA reads as TGTGCCAGCAGTGGTGGGACTAGCGGATCAGATACGCAGTATTTT.

This clone has only one observation. This rearrangement joins TRBV4-1 to TRBJ2-1, with D uncertain. V was cut by 0 bases and J by 2 bases, with 11 bases left in between. This CDR3 comprises 16 residues. Germline V gene data show CDR1 as MGHRA and CDR2 as YSYEKL. CDR3 region: CASSQDWTNAYNEQFF. The DNA of the CDR3 is TGCGCCAGCAGCCAAGATTGGACCAACGCCTACAATGAGCAGTTCTTC.

This clone was counted ten times or more. The V gene is TRBV2, the J gene TRBJ1-2; D is uncertain. Germline CDR1 is SNHLY and CDR2 is FYNNEI. V was clipped by 3 bases and J by 5 bases, with 4 bases between them. This CDR3 is 11 amino acids long. The DNA of the CDR3 is TGTGCCAGCAGTGAGTCGTATGGCTACACCTTC. Translating gives CASSESYGYTF.

This clone was found many times. This chain joins TRBV18 and TRBJ2-6; D possibly corresponds to TRBD1 (5 bases). V gave up 5 bases and J gave up 2 bases, with 16 bases separating them. The CDR3 is 17 residues long. Germline V gene sequence: CDR1 KGHSH, CDR2 LQKENI. The CDR3: CASSNPQGYPGANVLTF. DNA for the CDR3: TGTGCCAGCTCAAATCCCCAGGGATACCCTGGGGCCAACGTCCTGACTTTC.

In this sample, this clone turned up many times. The chain recombines TRBV7-6 with TRBJ1-3, with 8 positions matching TRBD1. The CDR3 is 17 amino acids. Germline V gene data show CDR1 as SGHVS and CDR2 as FNYEAQ. The V and J ends lost 5 bases and 4 bases, in that order; junction bases with no gene match: 13. The CDR3 DNA follows: TGTGCCAGCAGCCCTTACCCGCAGGGGGCCTCCGGAAACACCATATATTTT. Translating it yields CASSPYPQGASGNTIYF. Together with reference TRBV7-6 and TRBJ1-3, the CDR3 gives the full variable domain: GAGVSQSPRYKVTKRGQDVALRCDPISGHVSLYWYRQALGQGPEFLTYFNYEAQQDKSGLPNDRFSAERPEGSISTLTIQRTEQRDSAMYRCASSPYPQGASGNTIYFGEGSWLTVV.

This clone was seen a few times. The chain recombines TRBV6-1 with TRBJ1-6; no reliable D call. Germline CDR1 reads MNHNS; CDR2 reads SASEGT. The CDR3 extends over 13 amino acids. V was shortened by 2 bases and J by 11 bases, with 10 bases between the two germline ends. CDR3 in amino acids: CASSEHFGTPLHF. In nucleotides, the CDR3 is TGTGCCAGCAGTGAACATTTTGGGACACCCCTCCACTTT.

This clone has at least ten counts. V is TRBV14 and J is TRBJ1-2; possibly TRBD1 for D (5 bases). The germline CDR1 and CDR2 sequences are SGHDN and FVKESK. CDR3 length: 14 residues. The V and J ends lost 4 bases and 4 bases respectively, with 13 bases between them. CDR3 DNA: TGTGCCAGCAGCCGGGTCCGGGACCGCTATGGCTACACCTTC. Its protein is CASSRVRDRYGYTF.

This clone was detected many times. The chain has TRBV13 and TRBJ2-2; D ambiguous. Trimming took 0 bases from V and 5 from J, leaving 4 bases between them. The CDR3 totals 13 residues. The V gene's germline CDR1 is PRHDT and CDR2 FYEKMQ (reference sequence). CDR3 nucleotide sequence: TGTGCCAGCAGCTTAGGTGGGACCGGGGAGCTGTTTTTT. Its translation: CASSLGGTGELFF. Using reference TRBV13 and TRBJ2-2 for the parts outside the CDR3, the full variable domain is AAGVIQSPRHLIKEKRETATLKCYPIPRHDTVYWYQQGPGQDPQFLISFYEKMQSDKGSIPDRFSAQQFSDYHSELNMSSLELGDSALYFCASSLGGTGELFFGEGSRLTVL.

At least ten counts were recorded for this clone. The chain employs TRBV6-5 and TRBJ1-6, with D perhaps TRBD1 (6 bases). Looked up from germline, CDR1 is MNHEY and CDR2 is SVGAGI. This CDR3 contains 16 residues. V was pared by 2 bases and J by 10 bases, with 18 bases between. The CDR3 is CASSYGEGGMRSPLHF. The CDR3 DNA reads TGTGCCAGCAGTTACGGCGAGGGGGGAATGAGATCACCCCTCCACTTT.

This clone was seen many times. In this CDR3 the conserved last residue, phenylalanine or tryptophan, is missing, so a read error is likely. The chain recombines TRBV7-3 with TRBJ2-1; TRBD2 matches at 11 bases. Germline assignment: CDR1 SGHTA and CDR2 FQGTGA. The CDR3 runs to 14 residues. The V segment lost 4 bases and the J segment 7 bases; nucleotides outside the gene matches: 3. In nucleotides, the CDR3 is TGTGCCAGCAGCTCAACTAGCGGGAGTAATGAGCAGTTCCTC. It codes for CASSSTSGSNEQFL.

V gene TRBV27 combines with J gene TRBJ2-2; 7 bases map to TRBD1. This CDR3 has 18 residues. Germline V lookup: CDR1 MNHEY, CDR2 SMNVEV (reference sequence). With V trimmed by 0 bases and J by 1 base, 8 bases remained unmatched. This CDR3 reads CASSLSDTDRQNTGELFF. The CDR3 DNA sequence: TGTGCCAGCAGTTTATCGGATACGGACAGGCAGAACACCGGGGAGCTGTTTTTT.

This clone was observed a handful of times. The genes are TRBV11-2 and TRBJ1-4; the D gene is possibly TRBD1 (5 bases). Germline V gene data show CDR1 as SGHAT and CDR2 as FQNNGV. The CDR3 spans 15 residues. V lost 6 bases and J 4 bases, leaving 15 bases between the germline ends. The CDR3 sequence is CASRRTGTINEKLFF. DNA for the CDR3: TGTGCCAGCAGACGAACCGGGACGATTAATGAAAAACTGTTTTTT.

This clone was found many times. The chain has TRBV14 and TRBJ1-4; TRBD1 agrees at 8 bases. Germline V CDR1 and CDR2: SGHDN, FVKESK. The CDR3 loop spans 14 amino acids. V gave up 4 bases and J gave up 8 bases; unmatched junction bases: 6. The CDR3 region has the DNA TGTGCCAGCAGCCCCAGGGGGCAGATCGAAAAACTGTTTTTT. Protein sequence: CASSPRGQIEKLFF.

Turning to this clone: The junction and the germline gene differ at one end; a read error may be behind it. This chain links TRBV6-4 with TRBJ2-6; D is possibly TRBD1 or TRBD2 (5 bases each). This CDR3 region has 17 residues. Germline V lookup: CDR1 MRHNA, CDR2 SNTAGT. CDR3 nucleotides: TGTGCGTCACCTAAAGGTGGCGGACTCTCTGGGGCCAACGTCCTTACTTTC. Encoded protein: CASPKGGGLSGANVLTF.

This clone was picked up a small number of times. The chain links TRBV2 to TRBJ1-5, with D possibly TRBD1 on 5 matching bases. From germline, CDR1 is SNHLY and CDR2 FYNNEI. The CDR3 consists of 14 residues. Trimming left V 3 bases short and J 3 bases short, with 9 bases between. CDR3 sequence: CASSEGVVNQPQHF. DNA for the CDR3: TGTGCCAGCAGTGAGGGGGTGGTCAATCAGCCCCAGCATTTT.

Many counts were recorded for this clone. A read error may explain this, as a much larger clone is one base away. Other DNA sequences from this sample encode an identical CDR3 as well. The V call is TRBV19, the J call TRBJ1-2; TRBD1 agrees at 7 bases. This CDR3 has 11 amino acids. CDR1 is LNHDA and CDR2 is SQIVND in the germline V gene (reference sequence). This CDR3 reads CASTGDYGYTF. The CDR3 region has the DNA TGCGCCAGTACAGGGGACTATGGCTACACCTTC.